This TCR beta chain stems from a study of blood T cells in healthy people across ages. Germline CDR1 and CDR2: SGHRS and YFSETQ. The V and J ends lost 2 bases and 4 bases respectively, with 9 bases between them. This CDR3 spans 13 amino acids. This clonotype was observed a handful of times. Then a second PCR, running about 7 to 11 cycles, was carried out with a sample-barcoded 5' primer and a J-beta primer mix. TCRdb analysed the 5' RACE reads with MiXCR anew, one entry per CDR3 protein. The sample lists 600,000 to 900,000 distinct CDR3 sequences, approximately 24% seen once, with around 3% in the top ten. Healthy Caucasians from Russia aged roughly 6 to 95 served as donors. The sample was also reused in another study, on T cells of mothers and their children. That source reports: Related and unrelated pairs show similar thymic shaping of TCR recombination output.

The source of this sequence is a boy younger than 18 in good health. The chain uses TRBV5-1 and TRBJ1-1; the D is unclear. Sequenced sample: blood. For the CDR3, the DNA is TGCGCCAGCAGCTTTTCCACCCTCACTGAAGCTTTCTTT. Encoded protein: CASSFSTLTEAFF.